Presented here are 18 T cell receptor beta chains from one specimen sequenced in a study of cytomegalovirus exposure and HLA in healthy donors. The PCR made use of 60 Vbeta and 13 Jbeta primers. Method: immunoSEQ multiplex PCR; TCRdb's copy keeps in-frame clones and lacks some. This table holds roughly 99,000 clones, 70% to 80% found once. The sample taken for sequencing was PBMCs. The origin of the receptors is a man between 18 and 35 years old in good health and CMV-seronegative.

This rearrangement joins TRBV6-5 to TRBJ1-4; D is undetermined. The germline CDR1 and CDR2 sequences are MNHEY and SVGAGI. V dropped 4 bases and J dropped 7 bases, with 16 bases sitting between them. The length of the CDR3 is 15 residues. In DNA form, the CDR3 reads TGTGCCAGCAGTTCCTGGGCCGGAGGGAGTGAAAAACTGTTTTTT. It specifies CASSSWAGGSEKLFF.

This chain connects TRBV14 to TRBJ2-3; tentatively, D is TRBD1 (6 bases). Between the trimmed V and J ends, which lost 1 base and 6 bases, there was a span of 11 bases. CDR3 length: 14 residues. From germline, CDR1 is SGHDN and CDR2 FVKESK. CDR3 DNA: TGTGCCAGCAGCCAAGTGGCGAGGGGGGATACGCAGTATTTT. Translating gives CASSQVARGDTQYF. The complete variable domain, with remaining parts taken from reference TRBV14 and TRBJ2-3, reads EAGVTQFPSHSVIEKGQTVTLRCDPISGHDNLYWYRRVMGKEIKFLLHFVKESKQDESGMPNNRFLAERTGGTYSTLKVQPAELEDSGVYFCASSQVARGDTQYFGPGTRLTVL.

The rearrangement links TRBV11-2 to TRBJ2-3; tentatively, D is TRBD2 (6 bases). Looked up from germline, CDR1 is SGHAT and CDR2 is FQNNGV. The CDR3 runs to 12 residues. The V end lost 5 bases, the J end lost 6 bases, and 9 bases lay between the germline ends. The CDR3 spells CASSVEGDTQYF. The CDR3 nucleotides are TGTGCCAGCAGCGTGGAGGGGGATACGCAGTATTTT.

V is TRBV7-6 and J is TRBJ2-7; D is perhaps TRBD1 (5 bases). V lost 1 base, J lost 5 bases, and 12 bases lay in between. CDR3 length: 14 residues. Germline V gene data show CDR1 as SGHVS and CDR2 as FNYEAQ. The DNA of the CDR3 is TGTGCCAGCAGCTTAGGGGTCGTCAGGGACGAGCAGTACTTC. It is translated as CASSLGVVRDEQYF.

The chain employs TRBV10-3 and TRBJ2-1, with 7 nucleotides matching TRBD2. V lost 9 bases and J lost 5; bases outside the gene matches: 7. Per the germline V gene, CDR1 is ENHRY and CDR2 is SYGVKD. The CDR3 covers 13 residues. CDR3 region: CAMNSGAHNEQFF. DNA of the CDR3: TGTGCCATGAACAGCGGGGCCCACAATGAGCAGTTCTTC.

The V and J genes are TRBV7-9 and TRBJ1-4; D is unclear. CDR1 and CDR2 (germline): SEHNR, FQNEAQ (reference sequence). The ends were cut back, 10 bases at V and 9 bases at J, with 15 bases in the middle. The CDR3 extends over 12 amino acids. In nucleotides, the CDR3 is TGTGCCACGGCCGGGTCGAACCAAAAACTGTTTTTT. As protein: CATAGSNQKLFF.

The V call is TRBV7-9, the J call TRBJ1-1, with 8 nucleotides matching TRBD1. This CDR3 comprises 14 residues. Germline V gene lookup returns CDR1 SEHNR and CDR2 FQNEAQ (reference sequence). With V trimmed by 5 bases and J by 3 bases, 5 bases remained unmatched. The CDR3 DNA follows: TGTGCCAGCAGCCCTACGGACAGGGACACTGAAGCTTTCTTT. This gives the protein CASSPTDRDTEAFF.

This chain uses TRBV6-1 with TRBJ2-1; a possible D gene is TRBD1 (6 bases). Trimming left V 3 bases short and J 10 bases short, with 10 bases between. Per the germline V gene, CDR1 is MNHNS and CDR2 is SASEGT. This CDR3 region has 12 residues. The CDR3 spells CASSDGTTEQFF. In nucleotides, the CDR3 is TGTGCCAGCAGTGATGGGACAACAGAGCAGTTCTTC.

This chain links TRBV5-6 with TRBJ2-7, with 12 bases lining up with TRBD1. CDR3 size: 15 residues. Unmatched junction bases numbered 3, after V lost 0 bases and J lost 5 bases. Germline loops: CDR1 SGHDT, CDR2 YYEEEE. For the CDR3, the DNA is TGTGCCAGCAGCTTGGCGGGACAGGGGGCCCACGAGCAGTACTTC. This codes for CASSLAGQGAHEQYF.

This chain links TRBV5-1 with TRBJ2-6; perhaps TRBD1 as D (5 bases). Germline values: CDR1 SGHRS, CDR2 YFSETQ. V dropped 4 bases and J dropped 8 bases, with 22 bases sitting between them. CDR3 length equals 17 residues. The chain's CDR3 is CASSQVRSTLGPNVLTF. CDR3 coding DNA: TGCGCCAGCAGCCAGGTCCGCAGTACTCTGGGGCCCAACGTCCTGACTTTC.

In nucleotides, the CDR3 is TGTGCCAGCAGCCCCCCGGGTGACGGCAATCAGCCCCAGCATTTT. This encodes CASSPPGDGNQPQHF. The V gene is TRBV6-5, the J gene TRBJ1-5; D is ambiguous. Trimming took 6 bases from V and 2 from J, leaving 14 bases between them. The CDR3 runs 15 residues. CDR1 is MNHEY, CDR2 SVGAGI, per germline.

The rearrangement links TRBV6-1 to TRBJ1-2; D is undetermined. This CDR3 is 13 amino acids long. Trimming took 6 bases from V and 3 from J, leaving 11 bases between them. Germline V gene data show CDR1 as MNHNS and CDR2 as SASEGT. The CDR3 is CASSPPRDYGYTF. As DNA, the CDR3 is TGTGCCAGCAGCCCCCCCCGGGACTATGGCTACACCTTC.

This chain uses TRBV4-2 with TRBJ2-1, with D possibly TRBD1 on 6 matching bases. V shed 0 bases and J shed 5 bases, with 8 bases lying between them. Germline CDR1 is LGHNA and CDR2 is YNFKEQ. The CDR3 runs 14 residues. The DNA for the CDR3 is TGTGCCAGCAGCCAAGATACAGGGAACAATGAGCAGTTCTTC. Translating it yields CASSQDTGNNEQFF.

V and J are TRBV9 and TRBJ2-7, with D hard to call. This CDR3 has 15 residues. V dropped 1 base and J dropped 5 bases, with 16 bases sitting between them. The germline gives CDR1 SGDLS, CDR2 YYNGEE. CDR3 coding DNA: TGTGCCAGCAGCGTATTCGGGTCCATCGGTGACGAGCAGTACTTC. It codes for CASSVFGSIGDEQYF.

The V gene is TRBV14, the J gene TRBJ2-1; possibly TRBD1 for D (5 bases). In germline, CDR1 is SGHDN, CDR2 FVKESK. Between the trimmed V and J ends, which lost 5 bases and 5 bases, there was a span of 19 bases. CDR3 length equals 16 residues. The CDR3 DNA reads TGTGCCAGCAGCTCCAAGAAGGGGCTGCGGAACAATGAGCAGTTCTTC. It encodes CASSSKKGLRNNEQFF.

J is TRBJ2-1 and V is TRBV5-4; 8 bases align to TRBD1. The germline CDR1 and CDR2 sequences are SGHNT and YYREEE (reference sequence). V lost 4 bases, J lost 0 bases, and 6 bases stayed unmatched. The CDR3 consists of 16 residues. The CDR3 reads CASSARDRTSYNEQFF. In nucleotides, the CDR3 is TGTGCCAGCAGCGCACGGGACAGGACCTCCTACAATGAGCAGTTCTTC. Looking up the rest from reference TRBV5-4 and TRBJ2-1 gives the full variable domain: ETGVTQSPTHLIKTRGQQVTLRCSSQSGHNTVSWYQQALGQGPQFIFQYYREEENGRGNFPPRFSGLQFPNYSSELNVNALELDDSALYLCASSARDRTSYNEQFFGPGTRLTVL.

This clone has more than one count but fewer than ten. The V gene is TRBV5-1, the J gene TRBJ2-7; the D gene is possibly TRBD1 (6 bases). CDR1 is SGHRS and CDR2 is YFSETQ in the germline V gene. This CDR3 region has 13 residues. The germline V and J ends were trimmed by 3 bases and 3 bases, with 10 bases remaining between them. The CDR3: CASSWRTDYEQYF. The CDR3 bases are TGCGCCAGCAGCTGGAGGACAGACTACGAGCAGTACTTC.

The genes are TRBV6-5 and TRBJ1-2; 7 positions agree with TRBD1. V shed 3 bases, J shed 7 bases, and the junction held 8 bases outside the gene matches. The CDR3 spans 14 residues. Germline V gene lookup returns CDR1 MNHEY and CDR2 SVGAGI. DNA for the CDR3: TGTGCCAGCAGTTATCAGGGGGACCTTGGTGGCTACACCTTC. Translation: CASSYQGDLGGYTF.